These 27 T cell receptor beta chains were sequenced from one sample in a study of radiotherapy plus CTLA-4 blockade in lung cancer. TCRdb's table, derived via immunoSEQ multiplex PCR, lists solely in-frame clones and lacks some. The data contain around 80,000 clones, 70% to 85% of them seen just once; the ten biggest clones take up over 9%. Sample: peripheral blood, taken from a patient treated with radiotherapy plus ipilimumab. The receptors originated from a human donor with non-small cell lung cancer whose response to radiotherapy plus ipilimumab could not be evaluated.

V is TRBV5-1 and J is TRBJ2-5; 8 positions agree with TRBD1. Germline V gene data show CDR1 as SGHRS and CDR2 as YFSETQ. The CDR3 runs 14 residues. Unmatched junction bases numbered 5, after V lost 5 bases and J lost 2 bases. CDR3 nucleotide sequence: TGCGCCAGCAGACCGGGACAGGCGCAAGAGACCCAGTACTTC. Translating it yields CASRPGQAQETQYF.

This chain uses TRBV13 with TRBJ2-7; 7 bases map to TRBD2. The CDR3 contains 14 residues. Looked up from germline, CDR1 is PRHDT and CDR2 is FYEKMQ (reference sequence). V lost 4 bases, J lost 0 bases, and 3 bases stayed unmatched. The CDR3 protein is CASSSASGSYEQYF. CDR3 in DNA: TGTGCCAGCAGCTCCGCTAGCGGCTCCTACGAGCAGTACTTC.

The V call is TRBV5-1, the J call TRBJ2-1; D might be TRBD2 (5 bases). V lost 0 bases and J lost 8, with 24 bases in between. CDR1 and CDR2 (germline): SGHRS, YFSETQ. This CDR3 has 18 amino acids. CDR3 amino acids: CASSLVESVWGVSHEQFF. CDR3 sequence (DNA): TGCGCCAGCAGCTTGGTGGAGTCTGTTTGGGGAGTCAGCCATGAGCAGTTCTTC. The whole variable domain, filled in from reference TRBV5-1 and TRBJ2-1, reads KAGVTQTPRYLIKTRGQQVTLSCSPISGHRSVSWYQQTPGQGLQFLFEYFSETQRNKGNFPGRFSGRQFSNSRSEMNVSTLELGDSALYLCASSLVESVWGVSHEQFFGPGTRLTVL.

The chain links TRBV4-2 to TRBJ2-3, with unresolved D. The germline V and J ends were trimmed by 0 bases and 2 bases, with 6 bases remaining between them. CDR1 LGHNA and CDR2 YNFKEQ come from the germline V gene. CDR3 length: 14 amino acids. The CDR3 region has the DNA TGTGCCAGCAGCCAAGATGCGTCCACAGATACGCAGTATTTT. Translated, it gives CASSQDASTDTQYF.

The chain joins TRBV30 to TRBJ1-5, with 7 bases matching TRBD1. The CDR3 loop spans 15 amino acids. Germline V gene sequence: CDR1 GTSNPN, CDR2 SVGIG (reference sequence). J lost 2 bases, V lost 4 bases, and 8 bases had no gene match. The CDR3 sequence is CAWKTGTAGNQPQHF. DNA for the CDR3: TGTGCCTGGAAGACAGGGACGGCTGGCAATCAGCCCCAGCATTTT.

The V call is TRBV9, the J call TRBJ2-1; 10 bases line up with TRBD1. Germline V gene data show CDR1 as SGDLS and CDR2 as YYNGEE. The CDR3 sequence is 16 residues long. J was trimmed by 4 bases and V by 0 bases; bases with no gene match: 4. This CDR3 reads CASSVGTGGIYNEQFF. The DNA for the CDR3 is TGTGCCAGCAGCGTAGGGACAGGGGGTATTTACAATGAGCAGTTCTTC.

The gene calls are TRBV9 and TRBJ2-1, with D possibly being TRBD2 (6 bases). From germline, CDR1 is SGDLS and CDR2 YYNGEE. CDR3 length equals 15 residues. Trimming took off 4 bases at V and 2 bases at J, with 13 bases between the two ends. The CDR3, as DNA: TGTGCCAGCAGCCTTCCGGGACTTGCCTACAATGAGCAGTTCTTC. Translation: CASSLPGLAYNEQFF.

The J gene is TRBJ2-7, the V gene TRBV27; 7 nucleotides align to TRBD1. This CDR3 region has 15 residues. Trimming cost V 7 bases and J 0 bases; bases outside gene matches: 9. In germline, CDR1 is MNHEY, CDR2 SMNVEV (reference sequence). CDR3 region: CASIPIYRGSYEQYF. DNA for the CDR3: TGTGCCAGCATTCCGATCTACAGGGGCTCCTACGAGCAGTACTTC.

This clone was observed a handful of times. V gene TRBV30 combines with J gene TRBJ1-5; a possible D gene is TRBD1 (5 bases). Trimming removed 5 bases at V and 2 bases at J, with 13 bases between. This CDR3 comprises 14 residues. Germline V gene lookup returns CDR1 GTSNPN and CDR2 SVGIG (reference sequence). The DNA for the CDR3 is TGTGCCTGGGAGTCGGGGGGGGGCAATCAGCCCCAGCATTTT. This translates into CAWESGGGNQPQHF.

This chain's CDR3 is CASMRQGGHSPLHF. The CDR3 coding sequence is TGTGCCAGCATGAGGCAGGGAGGGCATTCACCCCTCCACTTT. The V gene is TRBV27, the J gene TRBJ1-6; D is possibly TRBD1 (5 bases). Trimming removed 7 bases from V and 8 bases from J, with 15 bases in between. Germline V gene sequence: CDR1 MNHEY, CDR2 SMNVEV (reference sequence). The CDR3 loop spans 14 amino acids.

This clone was seen a handful of times. The chain employs TRBV19 and TRBJ1-5; possibly TRBD1 for D (6 bases). The V and J ends lost 0 bases and 5 bases respectively, with 11 bases between them. From germline, CDR1 is LNHDA and CDR2 SQIVND (reference sequence). The CDR3 is 15 amino acids. CDR3 loop: CASSIDRAGDQPQHF. CDR3 DNA: TGTGCCAGTAGTATAGATCGGGCAGGGGATCAGCCCCAGCATTTT.

This clone was recorded only once. The gene calls are TRBV2 and TRBJ2-7, with D uncertain. The CDR3 sequence is 12 residues long. Trimming removed 7 bases at V and 7 bases at J, with 14 bases between. Per germline, CDR1 SNHLY and CDR2 FYNNEI. CDR3: CASTSDKAEQYF. CDR3 nucleotides: TGTGCCAGCACGTCCGACAAAGCTGAGCAGTACTTC.

The chain links TRBV27 to TRBJ2-5, with D perhaps TRBD1 (6 bases). The CDR3 has 16 residues. V gave up 1 base and J gave up 1 base, with 13 bases separating them. Germline V gene data show CDR1 as MNHEY and CDR2 as SMNVEV (reference sequence). CDR3 amino acids: CASSLYQTGIQETQYF. In nucleotides, the CDR3 is TGTGCCAGCAGTTTATACCAGACAGGCATCCAAGAGACCCAGTACTTC.

CDR3 bases: TGTGCCAGCTCACCAACAACAGGGTACAATGAGCAGTTCTTC. Its protein is CASSPTTGYNEQFF. This chain uses TRBV18 with TRBJ2-1; D perhaps matches TRBD1 (6 bases). This CDR3 has 14 residues. Looked up from germline, CDR1 is KGHSH and CDR2 is LQKENI. V lost 2 bases, J lost 4 bases, and 9 bases lay in between.

This clone was counted a few times. The chain joins TRBV7-9 to TRBJ1-2; no firm D call. Germline CDR1 SEHNR, CDR2 FQNEAQ (reference sequence). The CDR3 loop spans 14 amino acids. The V and J ends lost 0 bases and 0 bases respectively, with 5 bases between them. The CDR3 coding sequence is TGTGCCAGCAGCTTAGCGCTAGCTAACTATGGCTACACCTTC. Protein product: CASSLALANYGYTF.

The chain links TRBV5-6 to TRBJ2-1; 11 bases fit TRBD2. This CDR3 contains 16 residues. Per the germline V gene, CDR1 is SGHDT and CDR2 is YYEEEE. V lost 7 bases, J lost 4 bases, and 10 bases stayed unmatched. The CDR3 nucleotides read TGTGCCAGCGGTAAGCCGGGACTAGCGGTATACAATGAGCAGTTCTTC. Protein sequence: CASGKPGLAVYNEQFF.

The chain uses TRBV13 and TRBJ2-1, with a tentative D call TRBD2 (5 bases). Per the germline V gene, CDR1 is PRHDT and CDR2 is FYEKMQ (reference sequence). Trimming took off 5 bases at V and 9 bases at J, with 14 bases between the two ends. The CDR3 covers 13 residues. CDR3 DNA sequence: TGTGCCAGCAGCATGACTATAGGTGGTGAGCAGTTCTTC. It is translated as CASSMTIGGEQFF. The variable domain in full, with the rest retrieved from reference TRBV13 and TRBJ2-1, is AAGVIQSPRHLIKEKRETATLKCYPIPRHDTVYWYQQGPGQDPQFLISFYEKMQSDKGSIPDRFSAQQFSDYHSELNMSSLELGDSALYFCASSMTIGGEQFFGPGTRLTVL.

This clone was picked up one time. This chain links TRBV7-9 with TRBJ2-1; 9 nucleotides agree with TRBD2. The CDR3 contains 15 residues. Germline V lookup: CDR1 SEHNR, CDR2 FQNEAQ (reference sequence). J gave up 4 bases and V 8 bases, and 9 bases lay outside the gene matches. For the CDR3, the DNA is TGTGCCAGCGACCTTTCCGCGGGAGGGTACAATGAGCAGTTCTTC. Protein: CASDLSAGGYNEQFF.

J is TRBJ2-3 and V is TRBV14; no firm D call. V lost 0 bases, J lost 10 bases, and 11 bases lay in between. Germline V gene data show CDR1 as SGHDN and CDR2 as FVKESK. This CDR3 is 13 amino acids long. CDR3 DNA sequence: TGTGCCAGCAGCCAAGATCGCTATCGTGCGCAGTATTTT. Translated, it gives CASSQDRYRAQYF.

This sequence joins TRBV9 and TRBJ1-2, with TRBD1 matching over 7 bases. Germline CDR1 is SGDLS and CDR2 is YYNGEE. Unmatched junction bases numbered 3, after V lost 3 bases and J lost 4 bases. CDR3 size: 13 residues. CDR3 coding DNA: TGTGCCAGCAGCGCCGGGACAGCCTATGGCTACACCTTC. Translation: CASSAGTAYGYTF.

This chain uses TRBV15 with TRBJ2-7; 7 nucleotides line up with TRBD2. The V gene end was trimmed by 4 bases and the J gene end by 2 bases; junction bases not matched to a gene: 14. This CDR3 contains 17 residues. From germline, CDR1 is LNHNV and CDR2 YYDKDF (reference sequence). The CDR3: CATSNEGAGANPYEQYF. The DNA for the CDR3 is TGTGCCACCAGCAACGAGGGTGCGGGAGCTAACCCCTACGAGCAGTACTTC.

The J gene is TRBJ2-5, the V gene TRBV19; tentatively, D is TRBD2 (7 bases). V gave up 1 base and J gave up 3 bases, with 9 bases separating them. The germline gives CDR1 LNHDA, CDR2 SQIVND (reference sequence). CDR3 length equals 14 residues. The CDR3 spells CASSIGGGEETQYF. In nucleotides, the CDR3 is TGTGCCAGTAGTATAGGCGGGGGCGAAGAGACCCAGTACTTC.

This chain joins TRBV6-1 and TRBJ1-1, with D uncertain. V dropped 2 bases and J dropped 5 bases, with 3 bases sitting between them. Germline CDR1 reads MNHNS; CDR2 reads SASEGT. This CDR3 region has 11 residues. CDR3 coding DNA: TGTGCCAGCAGTGAACTTACTGAAGCTTTCTTT. Amino acids: CASSELTEAFF.

V usage is TRBV10-3 and J usage is TRBJ1-6; 9 nucleotides agree with TRBD1. This CDR3 comprises 13 residues. CDR1 is ENHRY and CDR2 is SYGVKD in the germline V gene. CDR3 sequence: CACTGGPNSPLHF. The CDR3 nucleotides are TGTGCGTGCACAGGGGGCCCTAATTCACCCCTCCACTTT.

By share, this clone counts as medium-sized. This chain uses TRBV10-3 with TRBJ1-4, with a tentative D call TRBD1 (5 bases). This CDR3 is 15 amino acids long. In germline, CDR1 is ENHRY, CDR2 SYGVKD. The V end was cut by 6 bases, the J end by 7 bases, with 18 bases between. The DNA for the CDR3 is TGTGCCATCAGCCCAAGAACGGGGGGTAGTGAAAAACTGTTTTTT. Its translation: CAISPRTGGSEKLFF.

This chain connects TRBV7-9 to TRBJ2-1, with TRBD2 matching 8 bases. The CDR3 has 18 residues. From germline, CDR1 is SEHNR and CDR2 FQNEAQ (reference sequence). V dropped 6 bases and J dropped 4; count of bases not matched to a gene: 17. CDR3 protein: CASRPPTVRLAGYNEQFF. CDR3 nucleotide sequence: TGTGCCAGCAGGCCGCCTACGGTCCGGCTAGCGGGTTACAATGAGCAGTTCTTC.

The DNA for the CDR3 is TGTGCCAGCAGTTTTCGGGGGACTGAAGCTTTCTTT. Protein sequence: CASSFRGTEAFF. This chain uses TRBV27 with TRBJ1-1; D might be TRBD1 (5 bases). Germline V lookup: CDR1 MNHEY, CDR2 SMNVEV (reference sequence). CDR3 length: 12 amino acids. Trimming took off 3 bases at V and 5 bases at J, with 7 bases between the two ends.